The T cell receptor (beta chain) under discussion was sequenced for a study of PD-1 blockade in mismatch repair-deficient tumors. As for the study in general: Patients had 12 mismatch repair-deficient cancer types and were previously treated and progressing. Findings of the study overall: After pembrolizumab, tumor-resident clones rose rapidly, then generally contracted before radiologic responses.

Generated by immunoSEQ multiplex PCR, the TCRdb table keeps only in-frame clones and is missing some. The data show about 68,000 clones, around four fifths seen once. All patients were mismatch repair deficient, assessed by either PCR or immunohistochemistry. A few pembrolizumab responders had their TCRs sequenced. This clone was counted a few times. Its antigen is unknown. This CDR3 is built from 12 residues. CDR1 MDHEN and CDR2 SYDVKM come from the germline V gene. V was shortened by 5 bases and J by 4 bases, with 9 bases between the two germline ends. The sequencing used peripheral blood, collected 2 weeks after starting pembrolizumab. J is TRBJ2-7 and V is TRBV28; D ambiguous. This sequence was found in an adult with mismatch repair-deficient cancer. For the CDR3, the DNA is TGTGCCAGCAGTCTTCGTCGTTACGAGCAGTACTTC. Translating gives CASSLRRYEQYF. The whole variable domain, filled in from reference TRBV28 and TRBJ2-7, reads DVKVTQSSRYLVKRTGEKVFLECVQDMDHENMFWYRQDPGLGLRLIYFSYDVKMKEKGDIPEGYSVSREKKERFSLILESASTNQTSMYLCASSLRRYEQYFGPGTRLTVT.